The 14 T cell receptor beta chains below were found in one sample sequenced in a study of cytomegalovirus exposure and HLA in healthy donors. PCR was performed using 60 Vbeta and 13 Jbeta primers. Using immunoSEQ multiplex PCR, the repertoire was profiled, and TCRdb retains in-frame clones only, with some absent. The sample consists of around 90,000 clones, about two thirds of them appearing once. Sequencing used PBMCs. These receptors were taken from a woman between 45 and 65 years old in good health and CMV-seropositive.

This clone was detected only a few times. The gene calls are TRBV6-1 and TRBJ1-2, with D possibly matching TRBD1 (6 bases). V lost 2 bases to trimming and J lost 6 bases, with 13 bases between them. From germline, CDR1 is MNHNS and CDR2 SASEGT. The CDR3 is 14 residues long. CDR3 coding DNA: TGTGCCAGCAGTGAAAAGTGGGGGCTAGATGGCTACACCTTC. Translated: CASSEKWGLDGYTF.

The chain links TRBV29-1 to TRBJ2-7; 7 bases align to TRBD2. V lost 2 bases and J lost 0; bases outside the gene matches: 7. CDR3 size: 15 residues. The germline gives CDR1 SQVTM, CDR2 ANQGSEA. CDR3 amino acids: CSVEKAGKSSYEQYF. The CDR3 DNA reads TGCAGCGTTGAAAAAGCGGGGAAGTCCTCCTACGAGCAGTACTTC.

The DNA for the CDR3 is TGTGCCAGCAGCTTTGGGGGGGCGAACGAGCAGTACTTC. Its protein is CASSFGGANEQYF. The chain uses TRBV11-1 and TRBJ2-7, with D possibly TRBD2 on 7 matching bases. This CDR3 is built from 13 residues. From germline, CDR1 is SGHAT and CDR2 FQDESV (reference sequence). Trimming pared 3 bases from V and 5 bases from J, leaving 11 bases between.

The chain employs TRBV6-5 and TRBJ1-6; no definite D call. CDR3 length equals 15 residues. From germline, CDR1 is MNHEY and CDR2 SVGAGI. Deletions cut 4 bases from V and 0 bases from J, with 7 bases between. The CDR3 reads CASSSISSYNSPLHF. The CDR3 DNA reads TGTGCCAGCAGTTCCATTAGCTCCTATAATTCACCCCTCCACTTT.

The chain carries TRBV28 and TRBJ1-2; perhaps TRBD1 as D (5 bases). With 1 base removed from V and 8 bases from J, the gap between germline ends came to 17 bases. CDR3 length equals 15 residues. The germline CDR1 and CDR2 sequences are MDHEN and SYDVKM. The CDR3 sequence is CASSLFGIGAGGYTF. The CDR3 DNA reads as TGTGCCAGCAGTTTATTCGGTATCGGGGCGGGGGGCTACACCTTC.

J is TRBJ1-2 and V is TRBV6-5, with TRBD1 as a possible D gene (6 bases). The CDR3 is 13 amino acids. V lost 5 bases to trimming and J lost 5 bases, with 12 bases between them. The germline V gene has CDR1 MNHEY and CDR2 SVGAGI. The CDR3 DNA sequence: TGTGCCAGCAGTCGAGGGGGAGAGTATGGCTACACCTTC. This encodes CASSRGGEYGYTF.

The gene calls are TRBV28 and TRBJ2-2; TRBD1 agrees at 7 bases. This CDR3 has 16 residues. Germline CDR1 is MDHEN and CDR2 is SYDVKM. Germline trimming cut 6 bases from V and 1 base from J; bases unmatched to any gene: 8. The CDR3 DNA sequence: TGTGCCAGCAGCCCTAGAGGGACAGAGAACACCGGGGAGCTGTTTTTT. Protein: CASSPRGTENTGELFF.

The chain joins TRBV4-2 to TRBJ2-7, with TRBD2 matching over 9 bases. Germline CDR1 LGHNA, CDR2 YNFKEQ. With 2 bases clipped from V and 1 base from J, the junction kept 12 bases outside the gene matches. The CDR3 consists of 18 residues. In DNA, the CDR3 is TGTGCCAGCAGCCAAAGGGCCTCTGAGCGGGGGGTTTCCTACGAGCAGTACTTC. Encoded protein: CASSQRASERGVSYEQYF.

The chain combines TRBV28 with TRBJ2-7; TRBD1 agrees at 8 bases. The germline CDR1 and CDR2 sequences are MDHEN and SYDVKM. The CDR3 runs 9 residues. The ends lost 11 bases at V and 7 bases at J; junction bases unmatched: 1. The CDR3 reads CAGDREQYF. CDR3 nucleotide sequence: TGTGCCGGGGACAGGGAGCAGTACTTC.

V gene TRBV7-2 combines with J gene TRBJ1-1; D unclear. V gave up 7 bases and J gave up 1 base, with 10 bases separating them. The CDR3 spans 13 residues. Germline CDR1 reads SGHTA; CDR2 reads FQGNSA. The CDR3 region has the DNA TGTGCCAGCACCGTTGCAGGGAACACTGAAGCTTTCTTT. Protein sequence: CASTVAGNTEAFF.

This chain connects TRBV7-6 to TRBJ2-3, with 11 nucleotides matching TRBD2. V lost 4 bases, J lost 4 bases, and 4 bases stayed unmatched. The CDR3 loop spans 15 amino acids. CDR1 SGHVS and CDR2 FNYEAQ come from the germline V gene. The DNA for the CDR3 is TGTGCCAGCAGCTCGACTAGCGGGGTCCCAGATACGCAGTATTTT. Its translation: CASSSTSGVPDTQYF.

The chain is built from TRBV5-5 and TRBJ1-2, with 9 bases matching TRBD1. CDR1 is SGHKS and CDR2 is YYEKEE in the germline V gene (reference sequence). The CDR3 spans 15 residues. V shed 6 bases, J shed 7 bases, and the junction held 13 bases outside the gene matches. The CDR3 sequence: CASTISWDRASGYTF. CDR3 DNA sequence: TGTGCCAGCACTATTTCGTGGGACAGGGCTTCTGGCTACACCTTC.

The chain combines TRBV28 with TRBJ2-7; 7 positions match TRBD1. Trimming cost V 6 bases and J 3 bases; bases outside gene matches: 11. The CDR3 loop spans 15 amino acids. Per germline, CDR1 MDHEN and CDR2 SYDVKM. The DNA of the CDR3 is TGTGCCAGCAGATCTACAGGGGCCCCCGTCTACGAGCAGTACTTC. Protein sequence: CASRSTGAPVYEQYF.

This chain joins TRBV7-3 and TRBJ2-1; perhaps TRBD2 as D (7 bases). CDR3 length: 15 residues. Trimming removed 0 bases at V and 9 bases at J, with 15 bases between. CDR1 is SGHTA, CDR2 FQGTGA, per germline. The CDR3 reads CASSLTGGPGVEQFF. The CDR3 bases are TGTGCCAGCAGCTTAACCGGGGGGCCCGGGGTTGAGCAGTTCTTC.